Given below is one T cell receptor (beta chain) in context. The source of the sample is a study of blood T cell repertoires in COVID-19. Study summary: Sites in the United States, Italy and Spain provided acute and convalescent COVID-19 samples. Nucleic acid was either cDNA or gDNA, and it came from T cells, B-cell-depleted T cells, or PBMCs.

Study processing details: Scientists estimated how many nucleated cells there were by amplifying reference gene primers. Repertoires were generated with immunoSEQ multiplex PCR, while TCRdb's copy carries only in-frame clones and drops some. V and J calls and clone size are those listed in that table; D and trimming were worked out from the DNA. Of tens of thousands of clones listed, around 79% are singletons. Per the germline V gene, CDR1 is SGHTA and CDR2 is FQGTGA. V was clipped by 5 bases and J by 3 bases; unmatched bases: 7. The CDR3 runs to 14 residues. The TCR comes from a man aged 55 to 70 with active or convalescent COVID-19. The chain is built from TRBV7-3 and TRBJ2-7, with 7 bases lining up with TRBD1. The sequenced material came from peripheral blood. CDR3 in amino acids: CASSAGDSDYEQYF. Here the CDR3 DNA reads TGTGCCAGCAGCGCCGGGGACAGCGACTACGAGCAGTACTTC.